Here is one T cell receptor (beta chain) with its context. This sample's treatment: around 19 received Ad26.COV2.S at low or high dose, single or two shots; several received placebo; per-sample allocation not given. Vaccine and placebo recipients were sampled on day 63 after the first injection. Repertoires were generated with immunoSEQ multiplex PCR, while TCRdb's copy carries only in-frame clones and drops some. The sample shows about 480,000 clones, around 88% of them seen only once. This specimen comes from a study of Ad26.COV2.S vaccination and SARS-CoV-2 variants. Germline CDR1 is LNHNV and CDR2 is YYDKDF (reference sequence). The CDR3 is made up of 21 amino acids. Trimming cost V 0 bases and J 0 bases; bases outside gene matches: 18.

This rearrangement joins TRBV15 to TRBJ1-1, with 8 bases aligning to TRBD1. The sequencing used peripheral blood, collected in a trial of Ad26.COV2.S vaccine versus placebo. The TCR originated in a person aged 18-65 years who received the Ad26.COV2.S COVID-19 vaccine or a placebo. DNA for the CDR3: TGTGCCACCAGCAGAGATCCCCTTCGTGGGACAGGAATCCGCATGAACACTGAAGCTTTCTTT. Translated: CATSRDPLRGTGIRMNTEAFF.